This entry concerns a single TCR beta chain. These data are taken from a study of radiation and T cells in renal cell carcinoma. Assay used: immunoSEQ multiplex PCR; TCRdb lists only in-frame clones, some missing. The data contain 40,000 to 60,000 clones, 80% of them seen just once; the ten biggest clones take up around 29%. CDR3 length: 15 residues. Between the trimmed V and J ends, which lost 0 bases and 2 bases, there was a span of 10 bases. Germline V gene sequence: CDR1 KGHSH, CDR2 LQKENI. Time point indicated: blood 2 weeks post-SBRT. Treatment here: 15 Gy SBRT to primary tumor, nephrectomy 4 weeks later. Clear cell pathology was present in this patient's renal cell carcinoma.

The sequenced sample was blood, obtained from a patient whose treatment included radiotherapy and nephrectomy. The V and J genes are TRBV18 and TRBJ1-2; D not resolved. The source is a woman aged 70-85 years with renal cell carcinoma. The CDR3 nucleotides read TGTGCCAGCTCACCACCAGGGCCGCAAAACTATGGCTACACCTTC. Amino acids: CASSPPGPQNYGYTF.